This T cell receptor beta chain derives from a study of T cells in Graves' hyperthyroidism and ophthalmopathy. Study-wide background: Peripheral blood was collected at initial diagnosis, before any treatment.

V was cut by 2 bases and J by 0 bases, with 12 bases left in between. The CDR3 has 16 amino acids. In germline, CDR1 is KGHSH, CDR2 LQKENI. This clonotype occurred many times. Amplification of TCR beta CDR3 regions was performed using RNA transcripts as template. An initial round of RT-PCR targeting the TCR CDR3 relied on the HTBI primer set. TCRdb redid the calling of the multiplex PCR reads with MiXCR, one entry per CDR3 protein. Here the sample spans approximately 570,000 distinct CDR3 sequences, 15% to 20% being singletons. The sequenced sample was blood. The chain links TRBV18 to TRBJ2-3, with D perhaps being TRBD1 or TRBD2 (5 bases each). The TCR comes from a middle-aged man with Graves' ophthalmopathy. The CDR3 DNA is TGTGCCAGCTCACCAAGAGGGGCAAAGAGCACAGATACGCAGTATTTT. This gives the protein CASSPRGAKSTDTQYF.